The entry below gives a single T cell receptor (beta chain) sequence along with its context. Its antigen is currently unknown. Each donor's status was that of a healthy bone marrow donor. CDR3 size: 14 residues. CDR1 is SGHDT, CDR2 YYEEEE, per germline. V was clipped by 3 bases and J by 4 bases, with 11 bases between them. This sample was taken from a study of cytomegalovirus exposure and HLA in healthy donors. PCR amplification relied on 60 Vbeta primers (plus 13 Jbeta primers). Repertoires were generated with immunoSEQ multiplex PCR, while TCRdb's copy carries only in-frame clones and drops some. Of some 150,000 clones in the sample, about 80% are singletons; the top ten hold under 8%. Overall study findings and caveats: For TCR beta chains, V- and J-gene trimming was later linked to a missense DCLRE1C variant. Common viral pathogens seemed, in a later analysis, to connect with several of the most significant clusters.

The chain joins TRBV5-6 to TRBJ2-1; possible D gene TRBD2, 7 bases. The specimen was PBMCs. The source is a woman between 50 and 59 years old in good health and CMV-seropositive. The CDR3 nucleotides read TGTGCCAGCAGCTCGGGGGGCCTGTACAATGAGCAGTTCTTC. It specifies CASSSGGLYNEQFF.